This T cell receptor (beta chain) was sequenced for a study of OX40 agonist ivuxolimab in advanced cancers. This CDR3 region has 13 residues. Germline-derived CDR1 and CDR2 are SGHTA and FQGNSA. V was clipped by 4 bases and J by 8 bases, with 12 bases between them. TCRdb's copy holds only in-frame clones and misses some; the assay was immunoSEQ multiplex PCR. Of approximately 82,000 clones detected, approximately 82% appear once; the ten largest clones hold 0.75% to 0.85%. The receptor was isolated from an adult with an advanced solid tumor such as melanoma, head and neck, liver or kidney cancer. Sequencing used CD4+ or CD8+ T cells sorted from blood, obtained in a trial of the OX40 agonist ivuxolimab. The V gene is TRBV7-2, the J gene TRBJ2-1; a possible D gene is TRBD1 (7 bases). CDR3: CASSWTGGHEQFF. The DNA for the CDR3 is TGTGCCAGCAGCTGGACAGGAGGGCATGAGCAGTTCTTC.